A selection of T cell receptor beta chains follows, all from one sample in a study of cytotoxic CD8 clonotypes in ibrutinib-treated CLL. Libraries were prepared by immunoSEQ multiplex PCR; TCRdb keeps only in-frame clonotypes and omits some of them. The sample consists of approximately 280,000 clones, less than 85% of them appearing once. Sequencing used PBMCs, obtained at disease progression, from a patient treated with ibrutinib. These receptors originate from a human donor with chronic lymphocytic leukemia. CDR3s include the opening cysteine and the closing phenylalanine or tryptophan. D genes are given only for firm matches. Clone size is given for some rows only: seen once, a few or many times, or a class if the clone is expanded.

d_gene	v_gene	abundance	j_gene	CDR3aa	CDR3nt
-	TRBV5-4	-	TRBJ2-3	CASSSGFRVGSATDTQYF	TGTGCCAGCAGCTCTGGTTTTAGGGTGGGGTCCGCCACAGATACGCAGTATTTT
TRBD1	TRBV29-1	-	TRBJ1-2	CSVETGLFYGYTF	TGCAGCGTTGAGACAGGGCTCTTCTATGGCTACACCTTC
TRBD1	TRBV5-4	-	TRBJ2-4	CASSWKQGWGVSIQYF	TGTGCCAGCAGCTGGAAACAGGGGTGGGGTGTTAGCATTCAGTACTTC
TRBD1	TRBV6-4	-	TRBJ2-3	CASDRDGADTQYF	TGTGCCAGTGACAGGGATGGCGCAGATACGCAGTATTTT
TRBD1	TRBV7-2	-	TRBJ1-4	CASSFTGEQKLFF	TGTGCCAGCAGCTTTACAGGGGAGCAAAAACTGTTTTTT
-	TRBV5-4	once	TRBJ2-5	CASSSGPLGETQYF	TGTGCCAGCAGCTCGGGACCTCTTGGGGAGACCCAGTACTTC
TRBD1	TRBV11-2	-	TRBJ2-6	CASSLGTVALTF	TGTGCCAGCAGCCTCGGGACAGTCGCCTTGACTTTC
TRBD1	TRBV5-1	-	TRBJ2-3	CASSPPGQGWDTQYF	TGCGCCAGCAGCCCGCCGGGACAGGGTTGGGATACGCAGTATTTT
TRBD2	TRBV4-3	-	TRBJ2-1	CASSQDGTTDQFF	TGCGCCAGCAGCCAGGATGGGACTACGGATCAGTTCTTC
-	TRBV27	once	TRBJ2-2	CASSLFTRGSVGVTGELFF	TGTGCCAGCAGTTTATTTACCAGGGGAAGCGTAGGGGTCACCGGGGAGCTGTTTTTT
TRBD1	TRBV5-5	-	TRBJ2-2	CASSFRQGNTGELFF	TGTGCCAGCAGCTTTCGACAGGGGAACACCGGGGAGCTGTTTTTT
TRBD2	TRBV18	-	TRBJ2-7	CASSPRAAAGLYEQYF	TGTGCCAGCTCACCACGGGCGGCAGCGGGACTATACGAGCAGTACTTC
-	TRBV19	-	TRBJ1-1	CASIRGLTEAFF	TGTGCCAGTATTCGGGGGCTCACTGAAGCTTTCTTT
-	TRBV6-5	-	TRBJ2-2	CASSSPGGSDTGELFF	TGTGCCAGCAGTTCCCCCGGGGGTTCGGACACCGGGGAGCTGTTTTTT
TRBD2	TRBV7-2	-	TRBJ2-3	CASSLGWRGSITDTQYF	TGTGCCAGCAGCTTAGGATGGCGCGGGAGTATCACAGATACGCAGTATTTT
TRBD2	TRBV20-1	-	TRBJ2-1	CSVQRGNEQFF	TGCAGTGTTCAGCGGGGGAATGAGCAGTTCTTC
TRBD1	TRBV4-3	-	TRBJ2-4	CASSRDKRQGREYF	TGCGCCAGCAGCCGGGACAAAAGACAGGGAAGGGAGTACTTC
TRBD2	TRBV19	-	TRBJ2-7	CASSIPPPSGRISYEQYF	TGTGCCAGTAGTATTCCTCCGCCCAGCGGGAGGATCTCCTACGAGCAGTACTTC
-	TRBV11-2	-	TRBJ1-5	CASSLGGHNQPQHF	TGTGCCAGCAGCCTAGGCGGGCACAATCAGCCCCAGCATTTT
TRBD1	TRBV2	once	TRBJ1-5	CASSQGQGGYQPQHF	TGTGCCAGCAGTCAAGGACAGGGGGGATATCAGCCCCAGCATTTT
TRBD2	TRBV6-1	-	TRBJ2-7	CASSEGLAGIYEQYF	TGTGCCAGCAGTGAGGGACTAGCGGGAATCTACGAGCAGTACTTC
-	TRBV28	-	TRBJ1-5	CASSWGERHQPQHF	TGTGCCAGCAGTTGGGGGGAACGGCATCAGCCCCAGCATTTT
-	TRBV6-1	once	TRBJ2-3	CASSLGSFPDTQYF	TGTGCCAGCAGTCTGGGGTCGTTTCCCGATACGCAGTATTTT
-	TRBV15	-	TRBJ2-1	CATSRDWDRNEQFF	TGTGCCACCAGCAGAGATTGGGACCGCAATGAGCAGTTCTTC
-	TRBV29-1	-	TRBJ2-3	CSVEDLTDTQYF	TGCAGCGTTGAAGACCTAACAGATACGCAGTATTTT
-	TRBV7-3	-	TRBJ2-7	CASSRDGTYEQYF	TGTGCCAGCAGCCGGGACGGAACCTACGAGCAGTACTTC
-	TRBV7-2	-	TRBJ2-1	CASSPREWEYNEQFF	TGTGCCAGCAGCCCCCGGGAGTGGGAATACAATGAGCAGTTCTTC
-	TRBV6-1	-	TRBJ2-3	CASSIGGVDTQYF	TGTGCCAGCAGTATAGGAGGGGTTGATACGCAGTATTTT
TRBD2	TRBV7-9	-	TRBJ2-5	CASSLPQRGGQETQYF	TGTGCCAGCAGCTTACCCCAGCGGGGGGGCCAAGAGACCCAGTACTTC
TRBD1	TRBV28	-	TRBJ2-2	CASRAGTGGNTGELFF	TGTGCCAGCAGGGCCGGGACAGGGGGGAACACCGGGGAGCTGTTTTTT
-	TRBV9	-	TRBJ2-7	CASSVGILSYEQYF	TGTGCCAGCAGCGTAGGTATTTTAAGCTACGAGCAGTACTTC
TRBD1	TRBV7-9	-	TRBJ2-7	CASSSARETRTGDYEQYF	TGTGCCAGCAGCTCCGCAAGGGAGACCCGGACAGGAGATTACGAGCAGTACTTC
-	TRBV10-3	few	TRBJ2-5	CAISESGRKETQYF	TGTGCCATCAGTGAGTCTGGGAGAAAAGAGACCCAGTACTTC
-	TRBV9	-	TRBJ2-5	CASSVGYNQETQYF	TGTGCCAGCAGCGTAGGATATAACCAAGAGACCCAGTACTTC
-	TRBV29-1	-	TRBJ2-7	CSVETVNEQYF	TGCAGCGTTGAGACGGTAAACGAGCAGTACTTC
TRBD1	TRBV9	-	TRBJ2-2	CARIGDRENTGELFF	TGTGCCAGAATAGGGGACAGGGAGAACACCGGGGAGCTGTTTTTT
-	TRBV14	-	TRBJ1-3	CATTQGSGNTIYF	TGTGCCACCACACAGGGCTCTGGAAACACCATATATTTT
TRBD1	TRBV5-1	-	TRBJ2-1	CASHLSVGTGHNEQFF	TGCGCCAGCCACCTCAGTGTTGGGACAGGGCACAATGAGCAGTTCTTC
-	TRBV29-1	-	TRBJ1-4	CSVGQNNEKLFF	TGCAGCGTTGGACAGAATAATGAAAAACTGTTTTTT
-	TRBV9	-	TRBJ2-3	CASSAVLGDTQYF	-
-	TRBV7-8	-	TRBJ2-7	CASNLGQTEQYF	TGTGCCAGCAACCTCGGACAGACAGAGCAGTACTTC
-	TRBV7-3	-	TRBJ2-2	CASSPLPEPNTGELFF	TGTGCCAGCAGCCCCCTGCCGGAACCGAACACCGGGGAGCTGTTTTTT
-	TRBV4-1	-	TRBJ2-1	CASSQDVGFNEQFF	TGCGCCAGCAGCCAAGATGTAGGGTTTAATGAGCAGTTCTTC
TRBD2	TRBV7-8	-	TRBJ2-1	CATQAGSYNEQFF	TGTGCCACCCAAGCGGGGTCCTACAATGAGCAGTTCTTC
TRBD1	TRBV15	-	TRBJ2-6	CATSRGQGYSGANVLTF	TGTGCCACCAGCAGAGGACAGGGGTACTCTGGGGCCAACGTCCTGACTTTC
-	TRBV5-1	-	TRBJ2-7	CASSAVLGRVTYEQYF	TGCGCCAGCAGCGCCGTCCTGGGGCGAGTAACCTACGAGCAGTACTTC
-	TRBV9	-	TRBJ1-4	CASSPQAGGEKLFF	TGTGCCAGCAGCCCACAGGCGGGGGGTGAAAAACTGTTTTTT
-	TRBV19	-	TRBJ1-5	CASSIAGGENQPQHF	TGTGCCAGTAGTATCGCCGGGGGCGAAAATCAGCCCCAGCATTTT
-	TRBV11-2	-	TRBJ2-5	CASSFSDQETQYF	TGTGCCAGCAGCTTCTCAGACCAAGAGACCCAGTACTTC
TRBD1	TRBV28	-	TRBJ2-5	CASSLAGRAGGLKTQYF	TGTGCCAGCAGTTTAGCGGGTCGGGCAGGGGGCTTGAAGACCCAGTACTTC
-	TRBV29-1	-	TRBJ1-2	CSVGAQNKNYGYTF	TGCAGCGTTGGGGCACAGAACAAGAACTATGGCTACACCTTC
-	TRBV15	-	TRBJ1-4	CATSSRGRANEKLFF	TGTGCCACCAGCAGTAGGGGGAGAGCTAATGAAAAACTGTTTTTT
TRBD2	TRBV18	-	TRBJ2-6	CASSPFPAGGAGANVLTF	TGTGCCAGCTCACCATTTCCAGCGGGAGGTGCCGGGGCCAACGTCCTGACTTTC
-	TRBV18	-	TRBJ2-7	CASSPPPGGREQYF	TGTGCCAGCTCACCACCGCCAGGGGGGCGCGAGCAGTACTTC